A selection of T cell receptor beta chains follows, all from one sample in a study of T cells in localized non-small cell lung cancer. Only in-frame clones appear in the TCRdb table, and some are missing; sequencing was by immunoSEQ multiplex PCR. This sample has some 30,000 clones, with about 90% found just once. The source was PBMCs, collected before any cancer treatment. The source of these receptors is a man aged 40 to 69 with stage II lung adenocarcinoma. Each CDR3 is given with its conserved first and last residue. The order of the fields is clone size, J gene, V gene, CDR3 protein. The size of a clone is reported for some rows only, either as once, few or many, or as a class for expanded clones.

>.|TRBJ1-2|TRBV7-9
CASSFGGRGYTF
>.|TRBJ2-7|TRBV6-5
CASIGRDRPYEQYF
>.|TRBJ2-7|TRBV7-6
CASSLGQKDYEQYF
>.|TRBJ1-5|TRBV15
CATALWTDSNQPQHF
>.|TRBJ2-1|TRBV7-9
CASSFGTSGIGEQFF
>once|TRBJ2-1|TRBV5-1
CASSLLGPGPHNEQFF
>once|TRBJ2-1|TRBV4-3
CASSQGRRLQGPEQFF
>.|TRBJ2-7|TRBV6-6
CASSYRDSYEQYF
>.|TRBJ1-1|TRBV28
CASSLRQTEAFF
>.|TRBJ1-1|TRBV25-1
CASSEVAQAFF
>.|TRBJ2-1|TRBV9
CASSPEGLAGANEQFF
>.|TRBJ2-7|TRBV9
CASSVDLGQSYEQYF
>.|TRBJ2-1|TRBV19
CASSSGLAEHNEQFF